One and the same sample provided the 19 T cell receptor beta chains below, sequenced in a study of T cells after yellow fever vaccination. TCRdb re-analysed the 5' RACE reads in MiXCR, keeping a single row per CDR3 protein. The table records hundreds of thousands of distinct CDR3 sequences, roughly 4% of them present only once. Specimen: PBMCs, collected on the day of the yellow fever booster vaccination. These receptors all stem from a man aged 18 to 29 who received the YFV17D yellow fever vaccine.

In this sample, this clonotype turned up a few times. This rearrangement joins TRBV7-9 to TRBJ2-5; D may be TRBD2 (6 bases). The germline gives CDR1 SEHNR, CDR2 FQNEAQ (reference sequence). There are 14 residues in the CDR3. V lost 5 bases and J 4 bases, leaving 14 bases between the germline ends. In DNA, the CDR3 is TGTGCCAGCAGCCCAGGAGGGCCCGCAGAGACCCAGTACTTC. This sequence encodes CASSPGGPAETQYF. Supplemented by reference TRBV7-9 and TRBJ2-5, the full variable domain reads DTGVSQNPRHKITKRGQNVTFRCDPISEHNRLYWYRQTLGQGPEFLTYFQNEAQLEKSRLLSDRFSAERPKGSFSTLEIQRTEQGDSAMYLCASSPGGPAETQYFGPGTRLLVL.

This clonotype has only a few counts. V usage is TRBV20-1 and J usage is TRBJ2-5; D not certain. This CDR3 has 13 amino acids. Germline V gives CDR1 DFQATT, CDR2 SNEGSKA (reference sequence). V was trimmed by 1 base and J by 3 bases, leaving 9 bases between them. For the CDR3, the DNA is TGCAGTGCTAGAGCCTTCGCTAAAGAGACCCAGTACTTC. Translated: CSARAFAKETQYF.

This clonotype was recorded at least ten times. The chain uses TRBV2 and TRBJ2-7; the match to TRBD2 covers 10 bases. This CDR3 has 15 amino acids. V shed 1 base and J 6 bases; nucleotides not matched to a gene: 6. Germline loops: CDR1 SNHLY, CDR2 FYNNEI. CDR3 in DNA: TGTGCCAGCAGTGAAGACCCAGCGGGGGGGCGCGAGCAGTACTTC. Residues: CASSEDPAGGREQYF. The entire variable domain, with the rest obtained from reference TRBV2 and TRBJ2-7, is as follows: EPEVTQTPSHQVTQMGQEVILRCVPISNHLYFYWYRQILGQKVEFLVSFYNNEISEKSEIFDDQFSVERPDGSNFTLKIRSTKLEDSAMYFCASSEDPAGGREQYFGPGTRLTVT.

A few counts support this clonotype. One end of the junction does not line up with germline, which may come from a read error. The genes are TRBV10-3 and TRBJ1-3; TRBD1 matches at 7 bases. Germline V gene sequence: CDR1 ENHRY, CDR2 SYGVKD. The CDR3 has 17 amino acids. The CDR3 DNA reads as TGTGCCATCAGTGAGTCAAGACAGGGTTTCTCTGGATACACCATATATTTT. This codes for CAISESRQGFSGYTIYF.

This clonotype has a count of ten or more. This sequence joins TRBV15 and TRBJ2-1, with 9 bases fitting TRBD2. The CDR3 has 16 residues. Per germline, CDR1 LNHNV and CDR2 YYDKDF (reference sequence). With 5 bases clipped from V and 7 bases from J, the junction kept 12 bases outside the gene matches. CDR3 in amino acids: CATSPLASGGPNEQFF. The CDR3 DNA follows: TGTGCCACCAGCCCGCTGGCGAGCGGGGGGCCGAATGAGCAGTTCTTC.

This clonotype has a count of ten or more. J is TRBJ2-7 and V is TRBV6-2 or TRBV6-3, with 8 bases fitting TRBD2. Germline V gene lookup returns CDR1 MNHEY and CDR2 SVGEGT. CDR3 length: 15 amino acids. V dropped 5 bases and J dropped 4; count of bases not matched to a gene: 10. The CDR3 reads CASSRQAGGPYEQYF. Here the CDR3 DNA reads TGTGCCAGCAGTCGCCAGGCGGGAGGCCCATACGAGCAGTACTTC.

This clonotype was counted at least ten times. The chain has TRBV20-1 and TRBJ1-2, with D tentatively TRBD1 (5 bases). The V end was cut by 3 bases, the J end by 6 bases, with 11 bases between. Looked up from germline, CDR1 is DFQATT and CDR2 is SNEGSKA (reference sequence). The CDR3 runs 12 residues. DNA of the CDR3: TGCAGTGCTAGTACAGGTTCGAATGGCTACACCTTC. Amino acids: CSASTGSNGYTF.

This clonotype was detected ten times or more. The chain links TRBV20-1 to TRBJ2-1; 9 bases match TRBD1. The V gene end was trimmed by 0 bases and the J gene end by 9 bases; junction bases not matched to a gene: 6. From germline, CDR1 is DFQATT and CDR2 SNEGSKA (reference sequence). There are 14 residues in the CDR3. The CDR3 region has the DNA TGCAGTGCTAGAGACCCCACAGGGGGCAGTGAGCAGTTCTTC. Translated, it gives CSARDPTGGSEQFF.

This clonotype was counted many times. The V gene is TRBV20-1, the J gene TRBJ2-3; D gene uncertain. The germline CDR1 and CDR2 sequences are DFQATT and SNEGSKA (reference sequence). With 5 bases removed from V and 7 bases from J, the gap between germline ends came to 10 bases. The CDR3 sequence is 11 residues long. For the CDR3, the DNA is TGCAGTGCTCTAAGTAGGAATACGCAGTATTTT. Amino acid sequence: CSALSRNTQYF.

This clonotype was counted a few times. The gene calls are TRBV20-1 and TRBJ1-1; D unclear. Trimming pared 5 bases from V and 4 bases from J, leaving 14 bases between. Germline CDR1 is DFQATT and CDR2 is SNEGSKA (reference sequence). CDR3 length: 13 amino acids. The CDR3 loop is CSALSQLSTEAFF. CDR3 DNA sequence: TGCAGTGCTCTATCCCAACTGTCCACTGAAGCTTTCTTT.

The rearrangement uses TRBV4-1 and TRBJ2-3; unclear D gene. V was cut by 3 bases and J by 3 bases, with 7 bases left in between. This CDR3 is 13 amino acids long. The germline V gene has CDR1 MGHRA and CDR2 YSYEKL. The CDR3 bases are TGCGCCAGCAGCCAGGAAGAAACAGATACGCAGTATTTT. Translating gives CASSQEETDTQYF.

This chain links TRBV5-4 with TRBJ2-1, with D perhaps given as TRBD1 or TRBD2 (7 bases each). The V gene lost 3 bases and the J gene lost 7 bases, with 14 bases spanning the gap. This CDR3 has 14 amino acids. Germline lookup yields CDR1 SGHNT and CDR2 YYREEE (reference sequence). The CDR3 spells CASSSRQGGNEQFF. As DNA, the CDR3 is TGTGCCAGCAGCTCGAGACAGGGAGGGAATGAGCAGTTCTTC.

This clonotype came up many times. The V call is TRBV12-3 or TRBV12-4, the J call TRBJ2-1; D possibly matches TRBD1 or TRBD2 (5 bases each). This CDR3 region has 16 residues. Trimming pared 5 bases from V and 7 bases from J, leaving 21 bases between. The CDR3: CASSNLGPPILNEQFF. CDR3 DNA sequence: TGTGCCAGCAGTAACCTGGGACCCCCCATTTTGAATGAGCAGTTCTTC.

This chain uses TRBV27 with TRBJ2-1, with D possibly TRBD1 on 6 matching bases. Trimming removed 4 bases at V and 7 bases at J, with 14 bases between. Germline CDR1 MNHEY, CDR2 SMNVEV (reference sequence). The CDR3 spans 14 residues. CDR3 DNA: TGTGCCAGCAGTTCGGGCGACAGGCCGAATGAGCAGTTCTTC. Translation: CASSSGDRPNEQFF.

This clonotype was observed at least ten times. The rearrangement joins TRBV20-1 to TRBJ1-1; tentative D call: TRBD1 (6 bases). This CDR3 contains 13 residues. The V end was cut by 5 bases, the J end by 10 bases, with 20 bases between. In germline, CDR1 is DFQATT, CDR2 SNEGSKA (reference sequence). For the CDR3, the DNA is TGCAGTGCTCCGACCTGGGGGGCCACTAGAGCTTTCTTT. This translates into CSAPTWGATRAFF.

This clonotype was picked up a small number of times. This chain links TRBV20-1 with TRBJ1-5; tentatively, D is TRBD1 (5 bases). V was pared by 3 bases and J by 1 base, with 7 bases between. This CDR3 contains 13 residues. Germline lookup yields CDR1 DFQATT and CDR2 SNEGSKA (reference sequence). The DNA for the CDR3 is TGCAGTGCTAGTGGGGGGAGCAATCAGCCCCAGCATTTT. Translating gives CSASGGSNQPQHF.

Note on this clonotype: A single base separates this from a much larger clone, so it may be a read error. The chain is built from TRBV7-3 and TRBJ2-3; 7 nucleotides agree with TRBD1. J lost 1 base, V lost 6 bases, and 10 bases had no gene match. Per germline, CDR1 SGHTA and CDR2 FQGTGA. The CDR3 contains 16 residues. CDR3 DNA: TGTGCCAGCAGGCCCCAGGGGGACAGACGCACAGATACGCAGTATTTT. Translating it yields CASRPQGDRRTDTQYF.

The chain is built from TRBV5-5 and TRBJ2-7; D call uncertain. CDR1 is SGHKS, CDR2 YYEKEE, per germline (reference sequence). The ends were cut back, 3 bases at V and 0 bases at J, with 10 bases in the middle. The CDR3 is made up of 14 amino acids. Here the CDR3 DNA reads TGTGCCAGCAGCTCCCCCCGGAGCTCCTACGAGCAGTACTTC. The encoded protein is CASSSPRSSYEQYF.

This clonotype was counted a few times. The chain uses TRBV6-5 and TRBJ2-3; D could derive from TRBD1 or TRBD2 (6 bases each). CDR1 and CDR2 from the germline V gene are MNHEY and SVGAGI. This CDR3 comprises 16 residues. Trimming removed 6 bases from V and 5 bases from J, with 21 bases in between. CDR3 sequence reads: CASRPFPGDTGDTQYF. The CDR3, as DNA: TGTGCCAGCAGGCCCTTCCCGGGGGACACAGGAGATACGCAGTATTTT.